This TCR beta chain was profiled in a study of T cell responses to AZD1222 COVID-19 vaccine. Study-level points and caveats: Clonal diversity was possibly underestimated, and white British individuals and females predominated among donors. None of the repertoires were sampled until the peak T cell response had passed.

The CDR3 spans 16 residues. V was pared by 2 bases and J by 5 bases, with 9 bases of the junction left unmatched. Germline CDR1 is MGHRA and CDR2 is YSYEKL. Using immunoSEQ multiplex PCR, the repertoire was profiled, and TCRdb retains in-frame clones only, with some absent. The sample includes 100,000 to 150,000 clones, just over 90% of them seen just once. Worth noting for this clone: Its matching antigen is unknown.

V and J are TRBV4-1 and TRBJ1-2; 9 bases align to TRBD1. This receptor was taken from an adult who received the AZD1222 COVID-19 vaccine. The sequencing here drew on peripheral blood, taken 28 days after the second AZD1222 dose. CDR3 residues: CASSQYGQGRGYGYTF. CDR3 coding DNA: TGCGCCAGCAGCCAATACGGACAGGGGAGGGGATATGGCTACACCTTC.